This T cell receptor (beta chain) appears in the sequencing data of a study of persistence of HIV-infected CD4 T cells (dated by TCRdb to between 2020 and 2021). With regard to the full study: The study isolated CMV- and HIV-1 Gag-responding CD4+ T cells from ART-treated individuals to examine antigen-driven clonal expansion of HIV-1-infected cells. The median time the participants had spent on suppressive ART was 8 years. Peripheral blood samples of up to roughly 180 mL were obtained at multiple time points, with the exception of two participants, for whom leukapheresis was performed at a single time point. The clonality of all cells in each sorted population was measured by TCRbeta sequencing, and the clonality of infected cells was measured by proviral sequencing. The TCR cluster analysis across participants included about 8 participants for CMV and roughly 7 participants for Gag.

Findings and caveats that apply to the study as a whole: Only a small number of individuals took part in the study, and only a limited range of antigens was tested. Antigen-responding cells were enriched for degenerate expanded CDR3beta sequences, which suggests convergent selection of CD4+ responses to CMV and Gag. Restriction of bulk TCR analyses to the rare CMV-responding cells that actually carried HIV-1 proviruses was not possible. Within the same sorted populations, TCR oligoclonality correlated with proviral oligoclonality. Significantly lower TCRbeta richness was observed in CMV- and Gag-responding cells than in anti-CD3/anti-CD28-responding cells, and higher oligoclonality was observed in CMV-responding cells than in CD3/CD28-stimulated and Gag-responding cells.

On this clone: Its binding antigen is unknown. Base qualities are not recorded, but no much larger clone differs from it by a single base.

Clipping removes 0 bases from V and 5 bases from J, with 13 as the unmatched junction base count. CDR1 and CDR2 (SGHRS, YFSETQ) derive from the germline V gene. The CDR3, cysteine through phenylalanine, is 17 amino acids long. Left in the record is the CDR3 DNA by itself, 51 bases read in frame from the first base. TCRbeta repertoires were sequenced from genomic DNA with the immunoSEQ hsTCRB assay version 4 in survey mode. Genomic DNA was diluted to around 10 ng/uL, using up to roughly 1 ug per sample for TCRbeta sequencing. Concerning the study's data processing: TCRbeta data analysis was done in ImmunoSeq Analyzer 3.0, and diversity was calculated on productive nucleotide rearrangements. The improved Chao index was used to estimate lower-bound TCR diversity, and the Gini coefficient was used to estimate clonality using the Immunarch R package. Nucleotide rearrangements that differed but encoded the same CDR3beta amino acid sequence were counted as separate clonotypes. TCRbeta sequences significantly enriched in antigen-responding cells relative to anti-CD3/anti-CD28-activated cells were identified by differential abundance analysis. GLIPH2 clustered TCRs by predicted peptide-MHC specificity, both within individual participants and across merged participant data sets. What TCRdb holds here is the immuneACCESS table cut down to in-frame rearrangements. Part of the clones is not present; checked against another copy, under half of the missing clones reflect an unresolved V gene, and the others are unexplained. V and J calls and clone size are copied from that table; D and trimming were computed from the DNA. This sample is represented by 30,000 to 35,000 clones; approximately 85% of them were singletons. In total, the top ten clones hold 15% to 20% of the sample.

The treatment or condition label, read with the paper, signifies: suppressive antiretroviral therapy. A pool of overlapping HIV-1 Gag 15-mer peptides was used at 0.8 to 1 ug per peptide per mL for cell stimulation. Memory populations depleted of antigen-responding cells were obtained by sorting nonresponding CD40L-negative CD69-negative CD45RO-high memory CD4+ T cells. Participants were HIV-1-infected adults who started suppressive ART during chronic infection. For at least 4 years, participants had undetectable plasma HIV-1 RNA, below 50 copies/mL. To be included, participants needed a CD4+ T cell count above 400 cells/uL and a positive CMV serology. Before stimulation, PBMCs were isolated using density centrifugation and depleted of CD8+ T cells. For approximately 18 hours, CD8-depleted PBMCs were stimulated with anti-CD28/CD49d costimulation, a CD40-blocking antibody, and enfuvirtide, which was added to prevent new infections. Cells were sorted on a Beckman Coulter MoFlo Legacy or XDP sorter, with propidium iodide excluding dead cells. Genomic DNA was extracted with the QIAamp DNA Mini Kit for samples above one million cells, otherwise with the Quick-DNA Microprep Kit.

In this chain, TRBV5-1 is recombined with TRBJ2-5; TRBD2 lines up with 7 middle nucleotides. The sequencing used CD4+ T cells sorted from PBMCs after approximately 19-hour stimulation, collected from a patient who received antiretroviral therapy. The intended sense of this specimen's cell subset or site label: CD40L-CD69- CD45RO-high memory CD4 T cells not responding to Gag peptides. This TCR derives from an adult woman with HIV who was CMV-seropositive. The sequenced DNA: TGCGCCAGCAGCTTGGTAAGGGCGGGGGTTTCAGTGGAGACCCAGTACTTC. It translates as CASSLVRAGVSVETQYF.